The rows below give T cell receptor beta chains drawn from one sample of a study of blood T cell repertoires in COVID-19. Generated by immunoSEQ multiplex PCR, the TCRdb table keeps only in-frame clones and is missing some. The sample records approximately 330,000 clones, around 86% being singletons. Sequenced sample: PBMCs or T cells enriched from blood (not recorded which). These receptor sequences come from a woman in her thirties or forties with acute COVID-19. Both conserved end residues are part of each CDR3. A D gene is named only where the DNA matches it firmly. Size values are once, few and many counts, or a class for expanded clones, and some rows have none.

CDR3	DNA	size	D	V	J
CATSRVVGQGSIITLHF	TGTGCCACCAGCAGAGTCGTAGGACAGGGCTCGATAATCACCCTCCACTTT	NA	TRBD1	TRBV15	TRBJ1-6
CASKTGGTGPYEQYF	TGTGCCAGCAAAACTGGAGGGACGGGCCCCTACGAGCAGTACTTC	NA	NA	TRBV28	TRBJ2-7
CASSMGSAGRNEQFF	TGTGCCAGTAGCATGGGATCGGCGGGGCGAAATGAGCAGTTCTTC	NA	NA	TRBV19	TRBJ2-1
CASSEITAYTDTQYF	TGTGCCAGCAGTGAAATCACTGCTTACACAGATACGCAGTATTTT	few	NA	TRBV2	TRBJ2-3
CASNGGSTANTGELFF	TGCGCCAGCAACGGGGGTTCTACCGCGAACACCGGGGAGCTGTTTTTT	NA	NA	TRBV5-1	TRBJ2-2
CSVTGGAKNIQYF	TGCAGCGTTACCGGGGGGGCAAAAAACATTCAGTACTTC	NA	TRBD2	TRBV29-1	TRBJ2-4
CASSLEASGPRNEQFF	TGTGCCAGCAGCTTGGAAGCTAGCGGGCCTCGGAATGAGCAGTTCTTC	NA	TRBD2	TRBV5-4	TRBJ2-1
CASSFEGRQPQHF	TGTGCCAGCAGTTTCGAGGGTCGTCAGCCCCAGCATTTT	NA	NA	TRBV12-3/TRBV12-4	TRBJ1-5
CASSGLAGGLTYEQYF	TGTGCCAGCAGCGGACTAGCGGGAGGGTTAACCTACGAGCAGTACTTC	NA	TRBD2	TRBV6-2/TRBV6-3	TRBJ2-7
CASRFTGDRSEAFF	TGTGCCAGCAGATTTACAGGGGACAGGAGCGAAGCTTTCTTT	NA	TRBD1	TRBV2	TRBJ1-1
CASSSIQGEREHEQYF	TGTGCCAGCAGCTCCATCCAAGGCGAGCGGGAGCACGAGCAGTACTTC	NA	TRBD2	TRBV11-1	TRBJ2-7
CASSLGAGAGLGGYTF	TGTGCCAGCAGTCTGGGGGCAGGGGCCGGGTTAGGTGGCTACACCTTC	NA	NA	TRBV5-6	TRBJ1-2
CASSGGQGATQYF	TGTGCCAGCAGTGGCGGACAGGGGGCGACCCAGTACTTC	once	TRBD1	TRBV2	TRBJ2-5
CATSDPGTGHYGYTF	TGTGCCACCAGTGATCCCGGGACAGGGCATTATGGCTACACCTTC	NA	TRBD1	TRBV24-1	TRBJ1-2
CASSPPLGGSTDTQYF	TGTGCCAGCTCACCACCTCTAGGCGGGAGCACAGATACGCAGTATTTT	once	NA	TRBV18	TRBJ2-3
CASSYSIRGGDTQYF	TGTGCCAGCAGTTACTCGATTCGGGGAGGAGATACGCAGTATTTT	NA	NA	TRBV6-5	TRBJ2-3
CASSEGGGSQPQHF	TGTGCCAGCAGTGAAGGTGGAGGCAGTCAGCCCCAGCATTTT	NA	NA	TRBV6-1	TRBJ1-5
CASSPAGNFHEQYF	TGTGCCAGCAGTCCTGCGGGGAATTTCCACGAGCAGTACTTC	NA	NA	TRBV7-2	TRBJ2-7
CASSETQPQPQHF	TGTGCCAGCAGTGAAACACAGCCTCAGCCCCAGCATTTT	NA	NA	TRBV2	TRBJ1-5
CASSIVISSFANMNTEAFF	TGTGCCAGTAGTATAGTAATCTCGTCGTTCGCCAACATGAACACTGAAGCTTTCTTT	NA	NA	TRBV19	TRBJ1-1
CASRVQGLDTEAFF	TGTGCCAGCAGGGTTCAGGGTTTGGACACTGAAGCTTTCTTT	once	NA	TRBV19	TRBJ1-1
CAISDPLGSGASYEQYF	TGTGCCATCAGTGACCCCCTCGGGAGCGGGGCGTCCTACGAGCAGTACTTC	NA	TRBD2	TRBV10-3	TRBJ2-7
CASSPRGAGSDEQYF	TGTGCCAGCAGCCCCCGAGGCGCGGGGAGCGACGAGCAGTACTTC	NA	NA	TRBV7-3	TRBJ2-7
CATSRDRVRETQYF	TGTGCCACCAGCAGAGACAGGGTCCGAGAGACCCAGTACTTC	NA	NA	TRBV15	TRBJ2-5
CASSYRGWETQYF	TGTGCCAGCAGTTACAGGGGCTGGGAGACCCAGTACTTC	NA	NA	TRBV6-2/TRBV6-3	TRBJ2-5
CASSSRGFYGYTF	TGTGCCAGCAGTTCCCGGGGTTTCTATGGCTACACCTTC	few	NA	TRBV28	TRBJ1-2
CASSYTTRAFRGEQYF	TGTGCCAGCAGCTACACGACCCGGGCATTTCGGGGCGAGCAGTACTTC	NA	NA	TRBV21-1	TRBJ2-7
CASSTHRGEQFF	TGTGCCAGCAGCACACACCGGGGTGAGCAGTTCTTC	NA	NA	TRBV7-3	TRBJ2-1
CASSYQASLSGNTIYF	TGTGCCAGCAGTTACCAGGCCAGCCTCTCTGGAAACACCATATATTTT	NA	NA	TRBV6-5	TRBJ1-3